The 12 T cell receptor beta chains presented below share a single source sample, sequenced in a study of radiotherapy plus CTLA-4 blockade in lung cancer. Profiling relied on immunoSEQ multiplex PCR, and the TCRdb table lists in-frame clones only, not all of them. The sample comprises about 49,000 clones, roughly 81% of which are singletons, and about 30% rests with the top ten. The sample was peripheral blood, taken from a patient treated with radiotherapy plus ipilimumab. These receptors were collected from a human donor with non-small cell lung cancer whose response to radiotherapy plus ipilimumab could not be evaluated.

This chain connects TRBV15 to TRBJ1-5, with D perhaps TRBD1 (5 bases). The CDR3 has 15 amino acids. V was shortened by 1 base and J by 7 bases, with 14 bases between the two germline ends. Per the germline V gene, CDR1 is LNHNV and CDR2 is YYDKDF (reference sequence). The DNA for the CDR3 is TGTGCCACCAGCAGAGGTAGTGGGGACTCACAGCCCCAGCATTTT. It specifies CATSRGSGDSQPQHF.

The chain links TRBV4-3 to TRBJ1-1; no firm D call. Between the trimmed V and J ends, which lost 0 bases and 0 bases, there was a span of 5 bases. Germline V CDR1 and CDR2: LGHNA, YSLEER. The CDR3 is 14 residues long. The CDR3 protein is CASSQDRLNTEAFF. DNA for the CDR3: TGCGCCAGCAGCCAAGACAGGCTGAACACTGAAGCTTTCTTT.

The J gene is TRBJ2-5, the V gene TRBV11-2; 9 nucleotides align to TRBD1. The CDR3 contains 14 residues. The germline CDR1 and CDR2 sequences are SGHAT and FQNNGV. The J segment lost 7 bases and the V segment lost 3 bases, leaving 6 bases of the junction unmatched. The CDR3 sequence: CASSFGQGTGTQYF. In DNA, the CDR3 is TGTGCCAGCAGCTTCGGACAGGGGACGGGGACCCAGTACTTC.

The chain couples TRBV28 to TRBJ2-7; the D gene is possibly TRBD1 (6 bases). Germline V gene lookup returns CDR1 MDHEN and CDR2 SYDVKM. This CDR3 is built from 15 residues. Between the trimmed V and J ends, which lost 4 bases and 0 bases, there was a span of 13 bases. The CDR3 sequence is CASSSAGTTSYEQYF. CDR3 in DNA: TGTGCCAGCAGTTCTGCCGGGACAACCTCCTACGAGCAGTACTTC. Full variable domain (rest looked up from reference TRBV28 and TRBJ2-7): DVKVTQSSRYLVKRTGEKVFLECVQDMDHENMFWYRQDPGLGLRLIYFSYDVKMKEKGDIPEGYSVSREKKERFSLILESASTNQTSMYLCASSSAGTTSYEQYFGPGTRLTVT.

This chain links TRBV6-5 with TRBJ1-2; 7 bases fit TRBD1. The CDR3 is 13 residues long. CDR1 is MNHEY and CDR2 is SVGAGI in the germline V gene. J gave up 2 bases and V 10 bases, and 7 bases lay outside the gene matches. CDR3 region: CAITKGANYGYTF. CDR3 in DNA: TGTGCCATCACAAAGGGGGCGAACTATGGCTACACCTTC.

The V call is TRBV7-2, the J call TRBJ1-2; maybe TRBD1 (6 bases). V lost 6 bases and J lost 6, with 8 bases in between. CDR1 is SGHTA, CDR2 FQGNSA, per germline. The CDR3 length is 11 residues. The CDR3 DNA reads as TGTGCCAGCAGAACAGGGCATGGCTACACCTTC. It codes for CASRTGHGYTF.

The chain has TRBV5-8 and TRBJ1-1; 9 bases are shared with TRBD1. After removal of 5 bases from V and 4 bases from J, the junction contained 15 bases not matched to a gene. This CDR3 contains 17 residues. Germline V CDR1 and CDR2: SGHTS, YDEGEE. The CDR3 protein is CASRVRTGGEKGTEAFF. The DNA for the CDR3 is TGTGCCAGCAGAGTACGTACAGGGGGCGAGAAGGGCACTGAAGCTTTCTTT.

CDR3 sequence (DNA): TGCGCCAGCAGCCAAGATAGGGCTAGCGGGAGTGGAGATACGCAGTATTTT. Translated, it gives CASSQDRASGSGDTQYF. The chain uses TRBV4-3 and TRBJ2-3; 10 positions agree with TRBD2. The CDR3 is 17 amino acids. CDR1 LGHNA and CDR2 YSLEER come from the germline V gene. Trimming at V came to 0 bases and at J to 5 bases, leaving 8 bases not matched to a gene.

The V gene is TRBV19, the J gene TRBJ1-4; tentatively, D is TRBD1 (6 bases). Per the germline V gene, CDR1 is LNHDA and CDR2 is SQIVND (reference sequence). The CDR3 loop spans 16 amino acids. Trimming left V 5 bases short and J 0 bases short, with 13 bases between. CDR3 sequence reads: CASSGRDIATNEKLFF. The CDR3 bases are TGTGCCAGTAGTGGCCGGGACATTGCAACTAATGAAAAACTGTTTTTT.

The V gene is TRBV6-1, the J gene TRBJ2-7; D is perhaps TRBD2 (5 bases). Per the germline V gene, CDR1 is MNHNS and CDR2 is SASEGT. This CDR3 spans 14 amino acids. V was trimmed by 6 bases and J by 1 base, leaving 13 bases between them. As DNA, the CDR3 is TGTGCCAGCAGACCGGTCGGGATATCCTACGAGCAGTACTTC. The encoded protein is CASRPVGISYEQYF.

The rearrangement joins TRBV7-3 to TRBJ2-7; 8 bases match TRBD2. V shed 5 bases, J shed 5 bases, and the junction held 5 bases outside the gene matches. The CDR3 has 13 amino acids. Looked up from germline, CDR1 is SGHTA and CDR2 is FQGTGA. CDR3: CASSPGGADEQYF. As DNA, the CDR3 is TGTGCCAGCAGCCCGGGAGGGGCCGACGAGCAGTACTTC.

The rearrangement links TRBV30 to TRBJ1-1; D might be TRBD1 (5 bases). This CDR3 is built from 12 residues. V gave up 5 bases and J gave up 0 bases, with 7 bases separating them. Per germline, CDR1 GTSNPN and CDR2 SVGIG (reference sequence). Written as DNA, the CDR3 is TGTGCCTGGGACAGACTGAACACTGAAGCTTTCTTT. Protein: CAWDRLNTEAFF.